The 26 T cell receptor beta chains given below trace back to one sample, sequenced in a study of blood T cell repertoires in COVID-19. The table came from immunoSEQ multiplex PCR; TCRdb's copy has only in-frame clones and leaves some out. The sample shows 150,000 to 200,000 clones, approximately 86% of them seen only once. Specimen: peripheral blood. These receptors came from a woman over 75 in a cohort sampled during active or convalescent COVID-19.

This clone has just one count. This chain connects TRBV7-9 to TRBJ1-2; tentatively, D is TRBD1 (6 bases). The CDR3 runs 13 residues. CDR1 is SEHNR and CDR2 is FQNEAQ in the germline V gene (reference sequence). V was pared by 4 bases and J by 2 bases, with 8 bases between. The CDR3 DNA is TGTGCCAGCAGCTCCGGACAGAACTATGGCTACACCTTC. Protein: CASSSGQNYGYTF.

The chain has TRBV6-5 and TRBJ1-2, with TRBD1 matching over 7 bases. The CDR3 runs 14 residues. V dropped 6 bases and J dropped 7; count of bases not matched to a gene: 11. Germline CDR1 reads MNHEY; CDR2 reads SVGAGI. CDR3 sequence: CASRPIQTGSGYTF. The CDR3 DNA sequence: TGTGCCAGCAGACCTATCCAGACAGGGAGTGGCTACACCTTC.

The chain couples TRBV19 to TRBJ2-5; no definite D call. V was shortened by 1 base and J by 0 bases, with 12 bases between the two germline ends. CDR3 length equals 16 residues. Germline V gene sequence: CDR1 LNHDA, CDR2 SQIVND (reference sequence). The CDR3 coding sequence is TGTGCCAGTAGTATAGCCGGCGGAACGTACCAAGAGACCCAGTACTTC. Its translation is CASSIAGGTYQETQYF.

V is TRBV11-2 and J is TRBJ1-1; TRBD1 matches at 7 bases. This CDR3 contains 13 residues. CDR1 and CDR2 (germline): SGHAT, FQNNGV. The J segment lost 1 base and the V segment lost 8 bases, leaving 4 bases of the junction unmatched. The CDR3 region is CASGRDRNTEAFF. The CDR3 nucleotides read TGTGCCAGCGGAAGGGACAGGAACACTGAAGCTTTCTTT. Looking up the rest from reference TRBV11-2 and TRBJ1-1 gives the full variable domain: EAGVAQSPRYKIIEKRQSVAFWCNPISGHATLYWYQQILGQGPKLLIQFQNNGVVDDSQLPKDRFSAERLKGVDSTLKIQPAKLEDSAVYLCASGRDRNTEAFFGQGTRLTVV.

The chain carries TRBV6-5 and TRBJ1-5; D may be TRBD1 (6 bases). Germline CDR1 reads MNHEY; CDR2 reads SVGAGI. The CDR3 length is 15 residues. With 5 bases removed from V and 8 bases from J, the gap between germline ends came to 19 bases. The CDR3 DNA reads TGTGCCAGCAGTCCTCAAGGGGCAGGGGCAGAGCCCCAGCATTTT. Protein sequence: CASSPQGAGAEPQHF.

V gene TRBV6-6 combines with J gene TRBJ1-4; D is unresolved. V gave up 2 bases and J gave up 6 bases, with 13 bases separating them. Germline lookup yields CDR1 MNHNY and CDR2 SVGAGI (reference sequence). This CDR3 region has 15 residues. CDR3 in DNA: TGTGCCAGCAGTTACCCTGGGGAGGGATATGAAAAACTGTTTTTT. Its protein is CASSYPGEGYEKLFF.

The rearrangement links TRBV10-2 to TRBJ2-3; 9 nucleotides match TRBD2. V trimming: 6 bases; J trimming: 5 bases; junction bases outside the gene matches: 6. This CDR3 contains 14 residues. The germline gives CDR1 WSHSY, CDR2 SAAADI. The CDR3, as DNA: TGCGCCAGCAGACGGACTAGCGCCATAGATACGCAGTATTTT. Protein product: CASRRTSAIDTQYF.

The chain combines TRBV5-1 with TRBJ1-2; 12 nucleotides align to TRBD1. Per germline, CDR1 SGHRS and CDR2 YFSETQ. The junction had 5 bases not matched to a gene; V was cut back by 1 base and J by 7 bases. The CDR3 extends over 15 amino acids. CDR3 DNA: TGCGCCAGCAGCTTGCAGGGGACAGGGGGCTTTGGCTACACCTTC. It translates to CASSLQGTGGFGYTF. Using reference TRBV5-1 and TRBJ1-2 for the parts outside the CDR3, the full variable domain is KAGVTQTPRYLIKTRGQQVTLSCSPISGHRSVSWYQQTPGQGLQFLFEYFSETQRNKGNFPGRFSGRQFSNSRSEMNVSTLELGDSALYLCASSLQGTGGFGYTFGSGTRLTVV.

This clone was counted once. The CDR3 region is CASSAVGGVSTDTQYF. CDR3 coding DNA: TGCGCCAGCAGCGCCGTAGGTGGAGTTAGCACAGATACGCAGTATTTT. The chain couples TRBV5-1 to TRBJ2-3; the D is unclear. V lost 4 bases to trimming and J lost 0 bases, with 15 bases between them. CDR1 SGHRS and CDR2 YFSETQ come from the germline V gene. This CDR3 spans 16 amino acids.

This clone has only a few counts. The chain couples TRBV18 to TRBJ1-1, with 7 bases aligning to TRBD1. With V trimmed by 2 bases and J by 5 bases, 11 bases remained unmatched. The CDR3 length is 16 residues. In germline, CDR1 is KGHSH, CDR2 LQKENI. The CDR3 sequence is CASSPLGWQGETEAFF. The CDR3 nucleotides read TGTGCCAGCTCACCATTAGGGTGGCAGGGGGAGACTGAAGCTTTCTTT.

The chain uses TRBV20-1 and TRBJ1-1, with D perhaps matching TRBD1 (6 bases). The CDR3 has 11 amino acids. V was cut by 6 bases and J by 7 bases, with 12 bases left in between. CDR1 is DFQATT and CDR2 is SNEGSKA in the germline V gene (reference sequence). The CDR3 coding sequence is TGCAGTGCCCCCCGGACAGATGAAGCTTTCTTT. The encoded protein is CSAPRTDEAFF.

This sequence joins TRBV24-1 and TRBJ1-6; no clear D. Between the trimmed V and J ends, which lost 2 bases and 4 bases, there was a span of 23 bases. Germline V gene sequence: CDR1 KGHDR, CDR2 SFDVKD. This CDR3 region has 20 residues. The CDR3 here is CATSDYRSPGPGEYNSPLHF. In DNA, the CDR3 is TGTGCCACCAGTGATTATCGTTCCCCTGGCCCAGGCGAATATAATTCACCCCTCCACTTT.

The gene calls are TRBV7-6 and TRBJ1-5; D is uncertain. V gave up 2 bases and J gave up 0 bases, with 8 bases separating them. Germline loops: CDR1 SGHVS, CDR2 FNYEAQ. The CDR3 covers 15 residues. The CDR3 bases are TGTGCCAGCAGCTTAAATCGCGGTAGCAATCAGCCCCAGCATTTT. Its protein is CASSLNRGSNQPQHF.

The DNA of the CDR3 is TGTGCCAGCAGCTTAGCCCGCGGGAGTGCCTACAATGAGCAGTTCTTC. This sequence encodes CASSLARGSAYNEQFF. V gene TRBV7-8 combines with J gene TRBJ2-1; TRBD2 matches at 7 bases. Germline assignment: CDR1 SGHVS and CDR2 FQNEAQ. This CDR3 region has 16 residues. With V trimmed by 0 bases and J by 2 bases, 4 bases remained unmatched.

This chain connects TRBV12-3 or TRBV12-4 to TRBJ1-2, with D uncertain. The CDR3 runs 12 residues. V was trimmed by 4 bases and J by 7 bases, leaving 10 bases between them. The CDR3: CASSSPTAGYTF. CDR3 bases: TGTGCCAGCAGTTCACCTACCGCTGGCTACACCTTC.

The chain links TRBV4-1 to TRBJ1-6; TRBD1 matches at 9 bases. The germline CDR1 and CDR2 sequences are MGHRA and YSYEKL. The CDR3 length is 14 residues. After removal of 4 bases from V and 10 bases from J, the junction contained 5 bases not matched to a gene. The CDR3: CASSLRQGDSPLHF. The CDR3 DNA reads TGCGCCAGCAGCCTCCGACAGGGGGACTCACCCCTCCACTTT.

The V and J genes are TRBV11-3 and TRBJ2-7, with 9 bases aligning to TRBD2. This CDR3 comprises 16 residues. CDR1 and CDR2 from the germline V gene are SGHNT and YENEEA. The V and J ends lost 3 bases and 5 bases, in that order; junction bases with no gene match: 11. For the CDR3, the DNA is TGTGCCAGCAGCTTGAGGGTACCTGGCGGGGGGGACGAGCAGTACTTC. Its translation is CASSLRVPGGGDEQYF.

This chain joins TRBV7-9 and TRBJ1-1; TRBD1 agrees at 7 bases. The CDR3 runs 15 residues. The germline CDR1 and CDR2 sequences are SEHNR and FQNEAQ (reference sequence). V was pared by 3 bases and J by 0 bases, with 4 bases of the junction left unmatched. Here the CDR3 DNA reads TGTGCCAGCAGCTTTTGGGACAGAATGAACACTGAAGCTTTCTTT. Protein: CASSFWDRMNTEAFF.

V and J are TRBV5-8 and TRBJ1-4; no firm D call. In germline, CDR1 is SGHTS, CDR2 YDEGEE. The V gene lost 4 bases and the J gene lost 5 bases, with 15 bases spanning the gap. The CDR3 has 15 residues. As DNA, the CDR3 is TGTGCCAGCAGCCGGGAGCCCGTGATGAATGAAAAACTGTTTTTT. Translating it yields CASSREPVMNEKLFF.

The chain is built from TRBV15 and TRBJ1-3; 7 bases map to TRBD1. Trimming cost V 5 bases and J 4 bases; bases outside gene matches: 5. There are 14 residues in the CDR3. Germline CDR1 reads LNHNV; CDR2 reads YYDKDF (reference sequence). The CDR3 here is CATSADRAGNTIYF. CDR3 DNA sequence: TGTGCCACCAGCGCTGACAGGGCGGGAAACACCATATATTTT.

V is TRBV30 and J is TRBJ2-1; 10 bases are shared with TRBD2. V was clipped by 0 bases and J by 8 bases; unmatched bases: 10. Germline V gene sequence: CDR1 GTSNPN, CDR2 SVGIG (reference sequence). The CDR3 has 16 residues. This chain's CDR3 is CAWSVLLTSGTHEQFF. The DNA of the CDR3 is TGTGCCTGGAGTGTACTACTAACTAGCGGGACTCATGAGCAGTTCTTC.

The V and J genes are TRBV3-1 (or the pseudogene TRBV3-2) and TRBJ1-2; D may be TRBD1 (5 bases). Germline CDR1 LGHDT, CDR2 YNNKEL (reference sequence). The CDR3 is made up of 16 amino acids. V was trimmed by 4 bases and J by 5 bases, leaving 20 bases between them. CDR3 coding DNA: TGTGCCAGCAGCCGCTTGGATACGGGGGGGAAATATGGCTACACCTTC. This gives the protein CASSRLDTGGKYGYTF.

The V call is TRBV6-5, the J call TRBJ2-7; TRBD1 aligns across 9 bases. The CDR3 has 15 residues. Looked up from germline, CDR1 is MNHEY and CDR2 is SVGAGI. Trimming at V came to 5 bases and at J to 2 bases, leaving 7 bases not matched to a gene. The CDR3 loop is CASSRTGQGAYEQYV. CDR3 in DNA: TGTGCCAGCAGTCGAACGGGACAGGGAGCCTACGAGCAGTACGTC.

The rearrangement uses TRBV6-1 and TRBJ2-4, with TRBD1 identical over 7 bases. The CDR3 runs 18 residues. Trimming at V came to 4 bases and at J to 0 bases, leaving 12 bases not matched to a gene. Germline V gene sequence: CDR1 MNHNS, CDR2 SASEGT. The CDR3 spells CASSAGTASSLAKNIQYF. The CDR3 DNA reads TGTGCCAGCAGTGCCGGGACAGCGAGCTCATTAGCCAAAAACATTCAGTACTTC.

The chain carries TRBV6-2 or TRBV6-3 and TRBJ1-2, with D possibly TRBD1 on 5 matching bases. This CDR3 region has 16 residues. V was clipped by 2 bases and J by 1 base, with 14 bases between them. The V gene's germline CDR1 is MNHEY and CDR2 SVGEGT. The CDR3 loop is CASSYASHRNNYGYTF. The CDR3 DNA is TGTGCCAGCAGTTACGCCAGCCACAGGAATAACTATGGCTACACCTTC.

The rearrangement links TRBV5-1 to TRBJ2-4; possibly TRBD2 for D (5 bases). The CDR3 length is 13 residues. CDR1 is SGHRS, CDR2 YFSETQ, per germline. Trimming removed 1 base at V and 9 bases at J, with 11 bases between. CDR3 amino acids: CASSLSEVGIQYF. The CDR3 DNA sequence: TGCGCCAGCAGCTTGTCGGAGGTCGGCATTCAGTACTTC. Full variable domain (rest looked up from reference TRBV5-1 and TRBJ2-4): KAGVTQTPRYLIKTRGQQVTLSCSPISGHRSVSWYQQTPGQGLQFLFEYFSETQRNKGNFPGRFSGRQFSNSRSEMNVSTLELGDSALYLCASSLSEVGIQYFGAGTRLSVL.